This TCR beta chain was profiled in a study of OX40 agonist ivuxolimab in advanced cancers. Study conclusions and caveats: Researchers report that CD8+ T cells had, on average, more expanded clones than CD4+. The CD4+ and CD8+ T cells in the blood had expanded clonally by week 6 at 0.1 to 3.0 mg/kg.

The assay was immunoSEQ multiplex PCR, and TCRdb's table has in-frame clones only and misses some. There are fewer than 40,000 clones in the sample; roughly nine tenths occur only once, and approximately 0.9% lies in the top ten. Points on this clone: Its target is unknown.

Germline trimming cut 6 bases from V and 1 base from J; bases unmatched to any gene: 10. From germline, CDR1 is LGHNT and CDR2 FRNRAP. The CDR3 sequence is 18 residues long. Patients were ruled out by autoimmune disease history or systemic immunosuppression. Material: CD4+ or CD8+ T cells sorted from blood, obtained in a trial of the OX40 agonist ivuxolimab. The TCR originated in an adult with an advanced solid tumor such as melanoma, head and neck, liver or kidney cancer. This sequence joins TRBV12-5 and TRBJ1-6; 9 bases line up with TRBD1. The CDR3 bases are TGTGCTAGTGGCACTCGGACAGGGGTGGTTTCCTATAATTCACCCCTCCACTTT. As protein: CASGTRTGVVSYNSPLHF.